The 15 T cell receptor beta chains listed next were all sequenced from one sample in a study of cytomegalovirus exposure and HLA in healthy donors. The PCR made use of 60 Vbeta and 13 Jbeta primers. Method: immunoSEQ multiplex PCR; TCRdb's copy keeps in-frame clones and lacks some. The ten top clones account for roughly 0.89%, within a sample of 200,000 to 250,000 clones. Sequences were obtained from PBMCs. The receptor set was obtained from a woman aged 25-40 years in good health and CMV-seropositive.

V is TRBV11-3 and J is TRBJ2-3, with TRBD2 as a possible D gene (5 bases). The CDR3 consists of 18 residues. V shed 2 bases and J shed 0 bases, with 18 bases lying between them. Germline CDR1 is SGHNT and CDR2 is YENEEA. In DNA, the CDR3 is TGTGCCAGCAGCTTATCAGGCCTAAGCGGTTCTAGCACAGATACGCAGTATTTT. Translated: CASSLSGLSGSSTDTQYF.

The genes are TRBV11-2 and TRBJ2-7; D gene ambiguous. The germline gives CDR1 SGHAT, CDR2 FQNNGV. V was clipped by 3 bases and J by 7 bases, with 22 bases between them. This CDR3 comprises 16 residues. The CDR3 loop reads CASSFSEALLSREQYF. CDR3 DNA sequence: TGTGCCAGCAGCTTTTCCGAAGCTCTACTCTCTCGGGAGCAGTACTTC.

The rearrangement joins TRBV11-2 to TRBJ2-2; weak D call: TRBD2 (5 bases). The V end lost 3 bases, the J end lost 9 bases, and 14 bases lay between the germline ends. Germline loops: CDR1 SGHAT, CDR2 FQNNGV. This CDR3 is 14 amino acids long. DNA for the CDR3: TGTGCCAGCAGCTTGAGTTGGCGGAGGAGGGAGCTGTTTTTT. Translated: CASSLSWRRRELFF.

This chain connects TRBV7-2 to TRBJ1-2; 7 bases line up with TRBD1. The CDR3 loop spans 14 amino acids. Germline CDR1 and CDR2: SGHTA and FQGNSA. V trimming: 4 bases; J trimming: 3 bases; junction bases outside the gene matches: 5. CDR3 bases: TGTGCCAGCAGCTCGTGGACAGGCCACTATGGCTACACCTTC. It is translated as CASSSWTGHYGYTF.

The V call is TRBV18, the J call TRBJ2-1, with 8 bases that match TRBD2. V trimming: 4 bases; J trimming: 0 bases; junction bases outside the gene matches: 2. Germline CDR1 and CDR2: KGHSH and LQKENI. The CDR3 runs to 15 residues. CDR3 sequence reads: CASSQSGGSYNEQFF. In DNA form, the CDR3 reads TGTGCCAGCTCACAAAGCGGGGGCTCCTACAATGAGCAGTTCTTC.

This chain links TRBV2 with TRBJ1-2, with TRBD1 matching over 10 bases. The CDR3 runs to 14 residues. Trimming took 4 bases from V and 5 from J; bases not matched to a gene: 4. Germline lookup yields CDR1 SNHLY and CDR2 FYNNEI. The CDR3 sequence is CASSGDRGGYGYTF. CDR3 coding DNA: TGTGCCAGCAGTGGGGACAGGGGAGGGTATGGCTACACCTTC.

In DNA, the CDR3 is TGTGCCAGTAGTCCCAGCGGGAGTACATCCTACAATGAGCAGTTCTTC. It translates to CASSPSGSTSYNEQFF. The chain links TRBV19 to TRBJ2-1, with TRBD2 matching over 8 bases. V shed 5 bases and J 1 base; nucleotides not matched to a gene: 7. CDR3 length: 16 amino acids. Germline V gene lookup returns CDR1 LNHDA and CDR2 SQIVND (reference sequence).

V is TRBV15 and J is TRBJ2-3, with 9 bases lining up with TRBD1. The ends lost 3 bases at V and 2 bases at J; junction bases unmatched: 3. The CDR3 is 15 amino acids. The germline CDR1 and CDR2 sequences are LNHNV and YYDKDF (reference sequence). The CDR3 here is CATSRGQGDTDTQYF. The DNA of the CDR3 is TGTGCCACCAGCAGGGGACAGGGAGACACAGATACGCAGTATTTT. Full variable domain (missing parts from reference TRBV15 and TRBJ2-3): DAMVIQNPRYQVTQFGKPVTLSCSQTLNHNVMYWYQQKSSQAPKLLFHYYDKDFNNEADTPDNFQSRRPNTSFCFLDIRSPGLGDTAMYLCATSRGQGDTDTQYFGPGTRLTVL.

The chain uses TRBV6-5 and TRBJ2-7; 7 nucleotides match TRBD2. The CDR3 is made up of 14 amino acids. V trimming: 5 bases; J trimming: 2 bases; junction bases outside the gene matches: 6. The germline V gene encodes CDR1 MNHEY and CDR2 SVGAGI. The CDR3 DNA reads TGTGCCAGCAGTCCGCTAGCGGCCGCCTACGAGCAGTACTTC. Residues: CASSPLAAAYEQYF.

The rearrangement uses TRBV18 and TRBJ1-3; no definite D call. The length of the CDR3 is 17 residues. Trimming took off 0 bases at V and 0 bases at J, with 12 bases between the two ends. Germline loops: CDR1 KGHSH, CDR2 LQKENI. The CDR3 loop is CASSPPAAVSSGNTIYF. CDR3 in DNA: TGTGCCAGCTCACCACCGGCGGCAGTTTCCTCTGGAAACACCATATATTTT.

The gene calls are TRBV23-1 and TRBJ1-2, with D possibly TRBD1 on 6 matching bases. TRBV23-1 is sorted into the ORF group, with uncertain function. Between the trimmed V and J ends, which lost 0 bases and 8 bases, there was a span of 22 bases. The CDR3 consists of 17 residues. The DNA of the CDR3 is TGCGCCAGCAGTCAATCGTGGGGGCCACCTCACGCCCAGGGCTACACCTTC. It codes for CASSQSWGPPHAQGYTF.

As regards this clone: The sample carries other DNA sequences with the same CDR3. The rearrangement links TRBV20-1 to TRBJ2-5; D may be TRBD1 (6 bases). Germline CDR1 DFQATT, CDR2 SNEGSKA (reference sequence). The CDR3 totals 11 residues. Trimming took off 6 bases at V and 5 bases at J, with 10 bases between the two ends. As DNA, the CDR3 is TGCAGTGCGCCCCAGGGGGAGACCCAGTACTTC. Translated: CSAPQGETQYF.

This rearrangement joins TRBV5-1 to TRBJ1-6; no definite D call. The CDR3 contains 15 residues. Germline CDR1 reads SGHRS; CDR2 reads YFSETQ. Between the trimmed V and J ends, which lost 0 bases and 10 bases, there was a span of 14 bases. The CDR3 nucleotides are TGCGCCAGCAGCTTGGGTAAGGGAGGAGCCTCACCCCTCCACTTT. This gives the protein CASSLGKGGASPLHF.

The chain couples TRBV4-1 to TRBJ2-5, with TRBD2 matching over 8 bases. Germline V gene sequence: CDR1 MGHRA, CDR2 YSYEKL. The J segment lost 5 bases and the V segment lost 4 bases, leaving 6 bases of the junction unmatched. The CDR3 covers 14 residues. The CDR3, as DNA: TGCGCCAGCAGCCCTCGCGGGGGGCACGAGACCCAGTACTTC. Encoded protein: CASSPRGGHETQYF.

This chain links TRBV25-1 with TRBJ1-1; D perhaps matches TRBD1 (6 bases). V was trimmed by 2 bases and J by 7 bases, leaving 14 bases between them. The CDR3 consists of 14 residues. CDR1 and CDR2 from the germline V gene are MGHDK and SYGVNS. The CDR3 nucleotides read TGTGCCAGCAGTGAAGGGGGCAGGGCCCTTGAAGCTTTCTTT. This gives the protein CASSEGGRALEAFF.